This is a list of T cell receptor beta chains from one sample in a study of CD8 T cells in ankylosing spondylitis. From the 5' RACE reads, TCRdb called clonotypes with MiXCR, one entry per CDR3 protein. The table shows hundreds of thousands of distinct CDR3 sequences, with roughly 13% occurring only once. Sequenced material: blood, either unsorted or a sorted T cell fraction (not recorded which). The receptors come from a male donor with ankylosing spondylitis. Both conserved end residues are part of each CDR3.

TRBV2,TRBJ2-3,CASSPGLAGAPDTQYF
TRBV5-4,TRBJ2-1,CASSLTYSSYNEQFF
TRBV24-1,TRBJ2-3,CATSAPRRGPSGSRSTDTQYF
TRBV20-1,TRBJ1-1,CSVTTGGIGTEAFF
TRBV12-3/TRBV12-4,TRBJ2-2,CASSYTGELFF
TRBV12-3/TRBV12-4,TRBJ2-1,CASSPTGQGEQFF
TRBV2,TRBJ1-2,CASSGGARGYGYTF
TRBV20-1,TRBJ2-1,CSARDVVDEQFF
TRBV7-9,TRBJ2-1,CASSPWEGLASANEQFF
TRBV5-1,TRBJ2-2,CASRTEMNTGELFF
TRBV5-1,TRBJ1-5,CASSLVPDQAQHF
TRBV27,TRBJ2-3,CASRPPASVDTQYF
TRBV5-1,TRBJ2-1,CASSLVVGGTNYNEQFF
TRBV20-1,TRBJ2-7,CSASGPYEQYF
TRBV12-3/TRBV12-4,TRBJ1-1,CASSFQGAQGEAFF
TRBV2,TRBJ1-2,CASRTAGGRDYGYTF
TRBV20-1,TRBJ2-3,CSAYFPFTDTQYF
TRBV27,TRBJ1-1,CASSFSMTVRGTEAFF
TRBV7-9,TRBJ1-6,CASSPTGETDSPLHF
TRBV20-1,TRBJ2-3,CSARAPLLATLTDTQYF
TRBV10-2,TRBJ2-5,CASSVVREVSQETQYF
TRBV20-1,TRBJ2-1,CSARDPGNGRAYNEQFF
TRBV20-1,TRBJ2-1,CSARDGIGYNEQFF
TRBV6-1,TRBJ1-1,CASIPRQGEVNTEAFF
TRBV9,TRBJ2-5,CASSVGAGRVTQYF
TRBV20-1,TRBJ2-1,CSAAGYSYNEQFF
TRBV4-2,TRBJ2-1,CASSQETSMAQFF
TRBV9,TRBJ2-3,CASSPASESTDTQYF
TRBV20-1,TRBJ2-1,CSARVSSGSLGYNEQFF
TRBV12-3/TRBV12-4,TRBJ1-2,CASSLDQGGAYGYTF
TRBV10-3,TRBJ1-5,CAISVGISNQPQHF
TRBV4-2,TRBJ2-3,CASSQDPSGRGVDTQYF
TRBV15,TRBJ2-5,CATSRERQETQYF
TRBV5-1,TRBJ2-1,CASSPRSQGGYNEQFF
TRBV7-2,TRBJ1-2,CASSYSTGGAKGYTF
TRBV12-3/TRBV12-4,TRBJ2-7,CASSPPSGLAAYSYEQYF
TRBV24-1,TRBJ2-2,CATSDPGQGSNTGELFF
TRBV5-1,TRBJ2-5,CASSWTSGETQYF
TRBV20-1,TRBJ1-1,CSARSGGEGEAFF
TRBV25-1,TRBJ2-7,CASSEWAGTSEQYF
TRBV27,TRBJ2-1,CASRGGAGYNEQFF
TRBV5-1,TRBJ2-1,CASSEVGQVYYNEQFF
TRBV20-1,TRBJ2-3,CSATRLAGAGPDTQYF
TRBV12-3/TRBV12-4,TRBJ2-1,CASSPSGRETHEQFF
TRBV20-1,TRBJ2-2,CSARTSGRSNTGELFF
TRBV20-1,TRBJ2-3,CSASIDVVSTDTQYF
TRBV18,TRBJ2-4,CASSLSRDGENIQYF
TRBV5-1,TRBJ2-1,CASSSGQGYNEQFF
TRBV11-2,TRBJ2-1,CASSLWRIAEGSYNEQFF
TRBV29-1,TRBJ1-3,CSVGVDRRNTIYF
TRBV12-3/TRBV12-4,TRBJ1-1,CASSFLRMNTEAFF
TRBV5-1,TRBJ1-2,CASSGGGSLNYGYTF
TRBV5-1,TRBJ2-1,CASSLRVNEQFF
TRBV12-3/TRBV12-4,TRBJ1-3,CASNTRAGGNTIYF
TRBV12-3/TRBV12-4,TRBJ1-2,CASSPNPGLYGYTF
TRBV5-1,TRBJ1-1,CASSKIPGLENTEAFF
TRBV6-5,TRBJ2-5,CANPTGQETQYF
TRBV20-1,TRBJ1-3,CSASPASGNTIYF
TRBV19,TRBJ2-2,CASSITNTGELFF